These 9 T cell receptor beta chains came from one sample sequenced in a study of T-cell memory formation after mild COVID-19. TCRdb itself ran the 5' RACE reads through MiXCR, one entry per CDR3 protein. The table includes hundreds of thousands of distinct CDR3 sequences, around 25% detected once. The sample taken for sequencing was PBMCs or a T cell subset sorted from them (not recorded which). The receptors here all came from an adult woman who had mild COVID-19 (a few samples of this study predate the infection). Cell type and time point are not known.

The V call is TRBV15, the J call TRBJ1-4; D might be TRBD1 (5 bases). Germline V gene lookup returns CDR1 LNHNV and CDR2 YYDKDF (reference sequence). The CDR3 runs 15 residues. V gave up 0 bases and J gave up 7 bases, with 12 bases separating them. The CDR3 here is CATSRDQTDSEKLFF. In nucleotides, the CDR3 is TGTGCCACCAGCAGAGATCAGACAGATAGTGAAAAACTGTTTTTT.

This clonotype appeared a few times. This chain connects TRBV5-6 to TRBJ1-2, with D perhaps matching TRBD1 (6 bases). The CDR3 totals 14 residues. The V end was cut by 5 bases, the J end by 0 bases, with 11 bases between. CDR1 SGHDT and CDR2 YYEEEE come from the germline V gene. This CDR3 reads CASRSTGANYGYTF. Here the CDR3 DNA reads TGTGCCAGCAGGTCGACAGGTGCTAACTATGGCTACACCTTC. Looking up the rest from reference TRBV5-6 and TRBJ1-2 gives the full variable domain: DAGVTQSPTHLIKTRGQQVTLRCSPKSGHDTVSWYQQALGQGPQFIFQYYEEEERQRGNFPDRFSGHQFPNYSSELNVNALLLGDSALYLCASRSTGANYGYTFGSGTRLTVV.

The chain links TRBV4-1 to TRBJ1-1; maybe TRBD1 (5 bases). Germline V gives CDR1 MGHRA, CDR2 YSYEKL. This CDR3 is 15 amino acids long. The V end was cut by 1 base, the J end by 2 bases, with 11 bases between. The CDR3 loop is CASSQGFQGNTEAFF. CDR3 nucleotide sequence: TGCGCCAGCAGCCAAGGGTTTCAGGGCAACACTGAAGCTTTCTTT.

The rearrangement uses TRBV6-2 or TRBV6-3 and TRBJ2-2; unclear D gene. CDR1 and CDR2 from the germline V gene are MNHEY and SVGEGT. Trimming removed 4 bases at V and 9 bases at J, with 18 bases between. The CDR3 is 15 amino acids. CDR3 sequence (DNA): TGTGCCAGCAGTTTAACGTCAGAGAACCGGTGGGAGCTGTTTTTT. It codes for CASSLTSENRWELFF.

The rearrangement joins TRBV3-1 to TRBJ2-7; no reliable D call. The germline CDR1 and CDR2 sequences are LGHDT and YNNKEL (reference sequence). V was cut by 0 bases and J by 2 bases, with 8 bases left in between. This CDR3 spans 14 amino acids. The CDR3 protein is CASSQDLTTYEQYF. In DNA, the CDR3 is TGTGCCAGCAGCCAAGACTTAACAACCTACGAGCAGTACTTC.

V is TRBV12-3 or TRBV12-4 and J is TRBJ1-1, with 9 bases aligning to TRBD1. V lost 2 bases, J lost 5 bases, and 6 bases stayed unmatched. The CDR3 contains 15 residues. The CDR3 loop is CASSLHTGGKTEAFF. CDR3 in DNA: TGTGCCAGCAGTTTACATACAGGGGGCAAGACTGAAGCTTTCTTT.

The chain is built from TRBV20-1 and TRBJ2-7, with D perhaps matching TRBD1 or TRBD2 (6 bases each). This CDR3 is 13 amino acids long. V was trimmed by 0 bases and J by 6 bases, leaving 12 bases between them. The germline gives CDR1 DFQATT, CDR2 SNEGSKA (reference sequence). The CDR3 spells CSAREGGRGEQYF. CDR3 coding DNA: TGCAGTGCTAGAGAGGGGGGCAGGGGCGAGCAGTACTTC.

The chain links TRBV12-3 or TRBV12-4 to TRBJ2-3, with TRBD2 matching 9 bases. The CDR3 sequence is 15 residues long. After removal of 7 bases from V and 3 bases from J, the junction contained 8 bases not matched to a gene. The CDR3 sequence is CASNLSGRGTDTQYF. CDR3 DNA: TGTGCCAGCAACCTTAGCGGGAGAGGTACAGATACGCAGTATTTT.

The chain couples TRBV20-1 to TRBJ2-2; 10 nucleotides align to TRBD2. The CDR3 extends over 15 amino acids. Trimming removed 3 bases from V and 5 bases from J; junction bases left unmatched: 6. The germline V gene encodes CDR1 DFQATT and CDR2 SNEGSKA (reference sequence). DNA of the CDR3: TGCAGTGCTAGTCTGCCTAGCGGGAGAACCGGGGAGCTGTTTTTT. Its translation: CSASLPSGRTGELFF.